What follows is one TCR beta chain and its context. The CDR3 is 14 residues long. CDR1 and CDR2 from the germline V gene are SGHVS and FQNEAQ. The V and J ends lost 6 bases and 5 bases, in that order; junction bases with no gene match: 9. The data belong to a study of blood T cell repertoires in COVID-19. This table comes from immunoSEQ multiplex PCR, and its TCRdb copy is limited to in-frame clones, with some not included. The data show a few hundred thousand clones, approximately 83% seen once. This sequence joins TRBV7-8 and TRBJ2-5; 7 nucleotides align to TRBD2. The receptor's source is a man aged 50-59 years who had recovered from COVID-19. Sequenced input: PBMCs or T cells enriched from blood (not recorded which). The CDR3 here is CASRPPGGDETQYF. DNA of the CDR3: TGTGCCAGCAGACCCCCGGGGGGTGACGAGACCCAGTACTTC.